This TCR beta chain was documented in a study of tumor and adjacent non-tumor tissue in lung cancer. Study as a whole: Histology: about a dozen adenocarcinoma, a couple of squamous cell carcinoma, 1 small cell lung cancer.

About this clonotype itself: Its antigen is as yet unknown. The junction shows a germline mismatch at one end, possibly a read error.

Findings of the study overall: Compared with tumor, normal lung showed significantly lower TCR diversity.

The template was RNA from unsorted bulk tissue. The library came from three nested PCR rounds adapted from ARM-PCR protocols. TCRdb re-called the multiplex PCR reads with MiXCR, one entry per CDR3 protein. The data contain around 99,000 distinct CDR3 sequences, 75% of them seen just once; the ten biggest clones take up approximately 35%. The TCR originated in a woman aged 55-69 years with non-small cell lung cancer. Sequences were obtained from lung tumor tissue.

The CDR3 loop reads CASNYGRSYEQYF. CDR3 DNA sequence: TGTGCCAGCAATTATGGCAGAAGTTACGAGCAGTATTTC. The V and J genes are TRBV6-2 or TRBV6-3 and TRBJ2-7; no definite D call. This CDR3 is 13 amino acids long. CDR1 and CDR2 from the germline V gene are MNHEY and SVGEGT.